This record concerns one T cell receptor beta chain sequence. This entry is derived from a study of blood T cell repertoires in COVID-19. Measured with immunoSEQ multiplex PCR; TCRdb has only the in-frame clones, and not every one. The data show fewer than 100,000 clones, with 70% to 90% seen just once and less than 9% held by the top ten. In germline, CDR1 is MNHEY, CDR2 SVGAGI. The CDR3 has 14 amino acids. V shed 7 bases and J 7 bases; nucleotides not matched to a gene: 12. V and J are TRBV6-5 and TRBJ1-2; 7 bases fit TRBD1. This TCR was recovered from a man aged 55-75 years with acute or convalescent COVID-19. Input material: peripheral blood. This chain's CDR3 is CASTRTRDSGGYTF. Written as DNA, the CDR3 is TGTGCCAGCACTAGAACCCGGGACAGCGGTGGCTACACCTTC.